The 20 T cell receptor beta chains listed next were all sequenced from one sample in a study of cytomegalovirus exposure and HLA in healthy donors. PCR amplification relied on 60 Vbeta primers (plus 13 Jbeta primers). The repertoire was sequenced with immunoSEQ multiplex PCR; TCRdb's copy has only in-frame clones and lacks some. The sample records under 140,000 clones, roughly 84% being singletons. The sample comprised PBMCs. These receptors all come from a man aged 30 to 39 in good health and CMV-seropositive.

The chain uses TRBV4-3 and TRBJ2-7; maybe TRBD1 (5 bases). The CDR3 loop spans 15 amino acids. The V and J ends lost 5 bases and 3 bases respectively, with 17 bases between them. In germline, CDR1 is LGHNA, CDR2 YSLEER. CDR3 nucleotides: TGCGCCAGCAGCGCCAACTTCAGGGTTTACTACGAGCAGTACTTC. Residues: CASSANFRVYYEQYF.

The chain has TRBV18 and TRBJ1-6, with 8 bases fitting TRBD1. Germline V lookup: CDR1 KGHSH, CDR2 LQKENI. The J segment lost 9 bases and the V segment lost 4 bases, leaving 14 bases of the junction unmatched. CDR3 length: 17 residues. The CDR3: CASSQTPPGTGGSPLHF. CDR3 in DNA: TGTGCCAGCTCACAAACTCCCCCCGGGACAGGAGGTTCACCCCTCCACTTT.

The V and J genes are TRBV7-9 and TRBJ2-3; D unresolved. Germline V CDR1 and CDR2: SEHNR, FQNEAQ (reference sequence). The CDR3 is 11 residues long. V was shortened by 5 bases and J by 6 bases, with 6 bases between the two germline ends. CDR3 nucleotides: TGTGCCAGCAGCCCGCAGGATACGCAGTATTTT. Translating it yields CASSPQDTQYF.

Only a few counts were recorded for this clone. The chain's CDR3 is CASSQESSRNTEAFF. Written as DNA, the CDR3 is TGCGCCAGCAGCCAAGAATCCAGTCGGAACACTGAAGCTTTCTTT. The V and J genes are TRBV4-1 and TRBJ1-1, with D hard to call. The CDR3 totals 15 residues. The germline V gene encodes CDR1 MGHRA and CDR2 YSYEKL. The V end was cut by 0 bases, the J end by 1 base, with 9 bases between.

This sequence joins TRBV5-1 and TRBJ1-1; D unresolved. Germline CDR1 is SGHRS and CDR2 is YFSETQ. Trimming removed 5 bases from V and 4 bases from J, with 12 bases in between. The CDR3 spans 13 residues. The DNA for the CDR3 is TGCGCCAGCAGACTTGGGCAGACCACTGAAGCTTTCTTT. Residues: CASRLGQTTEAFF. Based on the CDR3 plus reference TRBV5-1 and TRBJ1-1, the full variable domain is KAGVTQTPRYLIKTRGQQVTLSCSPISGHRSVSWYQQTPGQGLQFLFEYFSETQRNKGNFPGRFSGRQFSNSRSEMNVSTLELGDSALYLCASRLGQTTEAFFGQGTRLTVV.

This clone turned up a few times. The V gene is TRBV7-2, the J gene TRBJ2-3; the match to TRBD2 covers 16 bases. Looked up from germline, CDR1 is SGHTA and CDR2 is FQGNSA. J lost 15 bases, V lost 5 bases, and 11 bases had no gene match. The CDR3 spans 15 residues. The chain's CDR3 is CASSPSGTSGGARYF. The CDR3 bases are TGTGCCAGCAGCCCATCCGGGACTAGCGGGGGGGCTCGCTATTTT.

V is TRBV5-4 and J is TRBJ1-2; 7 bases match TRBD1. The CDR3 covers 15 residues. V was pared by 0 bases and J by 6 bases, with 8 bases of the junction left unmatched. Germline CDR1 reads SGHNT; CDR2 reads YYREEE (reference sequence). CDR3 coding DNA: TGTGCCAGCAGCTTGGACAGGGGATATAAGGATGGCTACACCTTC. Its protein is CASSLDRGYKDGYTF. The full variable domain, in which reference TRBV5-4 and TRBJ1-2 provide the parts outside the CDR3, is ETGVTQSPTHLIKTRGQQVTLRCSSQSGHNTVSWYQQALGQGPQFIFQYYREEENGRGNFPPRFSGLQFPNYSSELNVNALELDDSALYLCASSLDRGYKDGYTFGSGTRLTVV.

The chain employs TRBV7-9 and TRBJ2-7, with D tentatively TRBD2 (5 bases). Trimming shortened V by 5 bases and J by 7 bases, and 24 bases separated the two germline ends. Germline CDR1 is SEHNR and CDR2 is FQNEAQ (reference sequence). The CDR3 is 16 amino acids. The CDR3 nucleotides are TGTGCCAGCAGCCCGCCCTCCGGGATTCTAGATGTGGAGCAGTACTTC. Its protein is CASSPPSGILDVEQYF.

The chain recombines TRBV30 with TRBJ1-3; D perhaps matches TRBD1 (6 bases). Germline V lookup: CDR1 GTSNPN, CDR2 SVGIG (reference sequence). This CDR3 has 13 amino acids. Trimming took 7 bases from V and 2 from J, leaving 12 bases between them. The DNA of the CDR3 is TGTGCCTTTACGGCAGGGGCTGGAAACACCATATATTTT. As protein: CAFTAGAGNTIYF.

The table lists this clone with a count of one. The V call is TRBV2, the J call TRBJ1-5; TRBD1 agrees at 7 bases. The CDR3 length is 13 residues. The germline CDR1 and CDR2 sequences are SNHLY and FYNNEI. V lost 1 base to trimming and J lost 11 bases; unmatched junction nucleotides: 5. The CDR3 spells CASSEESTGSQHF. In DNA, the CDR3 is TGTGCCAGCAGTGAAGAATCGACAGGGTCCCAGCATTTT.

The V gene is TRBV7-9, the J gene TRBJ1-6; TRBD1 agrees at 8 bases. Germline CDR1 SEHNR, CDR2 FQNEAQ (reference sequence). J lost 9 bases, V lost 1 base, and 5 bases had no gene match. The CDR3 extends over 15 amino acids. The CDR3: CASSLGPTGGSPLHF. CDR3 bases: TGTGCCAGCAGCTTAGGACCTACAGGGGGTTCACCCCTCCACTTT.

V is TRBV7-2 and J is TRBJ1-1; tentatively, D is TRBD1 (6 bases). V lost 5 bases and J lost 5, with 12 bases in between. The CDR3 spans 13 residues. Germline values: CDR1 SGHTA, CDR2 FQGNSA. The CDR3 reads CASSPGQLTEAFF. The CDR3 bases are TGTGCCAGCAGCCCTGGACAGCTAACTGAAGCTTTCTTT.

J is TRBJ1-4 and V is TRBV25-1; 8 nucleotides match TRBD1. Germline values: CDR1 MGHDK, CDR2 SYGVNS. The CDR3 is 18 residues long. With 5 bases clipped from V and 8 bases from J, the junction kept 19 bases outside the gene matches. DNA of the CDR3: TGTGCCAGCAGTCACTCGAGGGGGAAGACAGGGGAATTCGAAAAACTGTTTTTT. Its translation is CASSHSRGKTGEFEKLFF.

The CDR3 loop reads CATSIGQLRNEQFF. CDR3 coding DNA: TGTGCCACCAGCATAGGACAGCTTCGGAATGAGCAGTTCTTC. The chain combines TRBV15 with TRBJ2-1, with D tentatively TRBD1 (6 bases). V lost 4 bases to trimming and J lost 7 bases, with 14 bases between them. The CDR3 contains 14 residues. The V gene's germline CDR1 is LNHNV and CDR2 YYDKDF (reference sequence).

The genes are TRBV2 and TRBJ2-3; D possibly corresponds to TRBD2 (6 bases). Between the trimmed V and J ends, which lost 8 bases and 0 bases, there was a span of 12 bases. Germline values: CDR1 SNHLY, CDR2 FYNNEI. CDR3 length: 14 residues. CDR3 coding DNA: TGTGCCAGCCCCGGCGGGGTTAGCACAGATACGCAGTATTTT. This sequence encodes CASPGGVSTDTQYF.

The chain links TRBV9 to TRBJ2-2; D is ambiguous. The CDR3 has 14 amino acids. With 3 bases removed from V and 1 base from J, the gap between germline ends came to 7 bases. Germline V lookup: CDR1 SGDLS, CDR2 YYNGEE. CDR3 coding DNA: TGTGCCAGCAGCGGTACATTGAACACCGGGGAGCTGTTTTTT. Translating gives CASSGTLNTGELFF.

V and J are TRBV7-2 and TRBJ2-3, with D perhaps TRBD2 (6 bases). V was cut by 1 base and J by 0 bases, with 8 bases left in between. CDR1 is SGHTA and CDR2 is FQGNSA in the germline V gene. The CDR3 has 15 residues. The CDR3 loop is CASSLVAESTDTQYF. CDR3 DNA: TGTGCCAGCAGCTTAGTAGCGGAGAGCACAGATACGCAGTATTTT.

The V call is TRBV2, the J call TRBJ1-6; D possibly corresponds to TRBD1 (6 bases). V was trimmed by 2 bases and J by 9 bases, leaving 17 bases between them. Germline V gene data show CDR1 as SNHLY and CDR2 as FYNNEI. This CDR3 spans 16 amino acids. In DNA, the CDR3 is TGTGCCAGCAGTGAAACCAGGACAGTCTCCACTTCACCCCTCCACTTT. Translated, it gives CASSETRTVSTSPLHF. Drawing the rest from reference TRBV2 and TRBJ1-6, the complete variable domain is EPEVTQTPSHQVTQMGQEVILRCVPISNHLYFYWYRQILGQKVEFLVSFYNNEISEKSEIFDDQFSVERPDGSNFTLKIRSTKLEDSAMYFCASSETRTVSTSPLHFGNGTRLTVT.

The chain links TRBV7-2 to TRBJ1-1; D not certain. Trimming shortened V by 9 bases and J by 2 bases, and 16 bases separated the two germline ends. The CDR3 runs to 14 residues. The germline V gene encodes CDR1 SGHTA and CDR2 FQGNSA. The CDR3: CASVRTRGNTEAFF. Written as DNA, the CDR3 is TGTGCCAGTGTCCGCACCCGGGGTAACACTGAAGCTTTCTTT.

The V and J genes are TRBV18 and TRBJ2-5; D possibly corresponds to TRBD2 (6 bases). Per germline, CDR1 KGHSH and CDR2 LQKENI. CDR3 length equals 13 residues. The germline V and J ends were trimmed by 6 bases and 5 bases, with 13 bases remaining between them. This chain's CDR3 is CASSPGGLETQYF. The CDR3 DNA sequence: TGTGCCAGCTCGCCCGGGGGTTTGGAGACCCAGTACTTC.